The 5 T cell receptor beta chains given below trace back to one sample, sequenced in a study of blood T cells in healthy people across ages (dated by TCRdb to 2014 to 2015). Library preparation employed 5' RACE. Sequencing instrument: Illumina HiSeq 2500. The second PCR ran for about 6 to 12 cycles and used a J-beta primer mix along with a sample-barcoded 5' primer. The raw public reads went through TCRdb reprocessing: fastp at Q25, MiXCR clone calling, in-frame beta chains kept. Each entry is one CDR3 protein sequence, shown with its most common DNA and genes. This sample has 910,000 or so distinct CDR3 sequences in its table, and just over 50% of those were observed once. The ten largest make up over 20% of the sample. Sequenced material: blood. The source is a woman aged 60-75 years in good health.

The CDR3 protein is CSAGTGQFEKLFF. In DNA form, the CDR3 reads TGCAGTGCTGGAACGGGACAGTTTGAAAAACTGTTTTTT. The chain uses TRBV20-1 and TRBJ1-4; 7 bases match TRBD1. V shed 5 bases, J shed 7 bases, and the junction held 7 bases outside the gene matches. The germline gives CDR1 DFQATT, CDR2 SNEGSKA (reference sequence). This CDR3 has 13 residues.

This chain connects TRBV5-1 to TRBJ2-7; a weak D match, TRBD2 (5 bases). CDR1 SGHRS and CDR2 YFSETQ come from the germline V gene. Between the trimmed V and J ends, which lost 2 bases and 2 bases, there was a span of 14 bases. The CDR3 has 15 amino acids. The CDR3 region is CASSFVSGETYEQYF. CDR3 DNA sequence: TGCGCCAGCAGCTTCGTTTCCGGGGAGACCTACGAGCAGTACTTC.

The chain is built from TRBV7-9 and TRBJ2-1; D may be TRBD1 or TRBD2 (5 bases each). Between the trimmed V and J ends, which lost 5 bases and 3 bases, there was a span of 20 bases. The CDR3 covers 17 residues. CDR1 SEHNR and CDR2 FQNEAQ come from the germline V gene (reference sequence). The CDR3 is CASSRRDGHFVYNEQFF. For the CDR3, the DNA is TGTGCCAGCAGCCGCCGGGACGGACATTTCGTCTACAATGAGCAGTTCTTC.

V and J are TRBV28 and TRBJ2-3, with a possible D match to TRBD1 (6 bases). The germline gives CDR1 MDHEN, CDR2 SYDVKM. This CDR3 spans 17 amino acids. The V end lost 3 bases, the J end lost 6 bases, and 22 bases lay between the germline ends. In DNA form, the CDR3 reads TGTGCCAGCAGTTTTATCGCCCCGCGACAGGCTCGGGATACGCAGTATTTT. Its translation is CASSFIAPRQARDTQYF.

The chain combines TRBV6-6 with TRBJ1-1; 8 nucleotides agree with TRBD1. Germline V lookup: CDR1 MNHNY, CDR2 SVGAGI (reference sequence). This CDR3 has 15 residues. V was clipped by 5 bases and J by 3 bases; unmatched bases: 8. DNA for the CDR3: TGTGCCAGCAGTACCCCCGACAGGGGAGACACTGAAGCTTTCTTT. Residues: CASSTPDRGDTEAFF.